The TCR beta chain under discussion was sequenced for a study of T cell responses to AZD1222 COVID-19 vaccine. This clone was observed a handful of times. The antigen is not known. Study outcomes and limitations: Samples come after the peak T cell response, not at day 14.

TCRdb keeps only in-frame clones here, not all; method: immunoSEQ multiplex PCR. The table shows approximately 93,000 clones, with around 90% occurring only once. Germline V gives CDR1 MGHRA, CDR2 YSYEKL. The V gene lost 1 base and the J gene lost 5 bases, with 14 bases spanning the gap. The CDR3 totals 15 residues. The starting material was peripheral blood, obtained 28 days after the second AZD1222 dose. The genes are TRBV4-1 and TRBJ1-2; D gene ambiguous. The TCR was taken from an adult who received the AZD1222 COVID-19 vaccine. In DNA, the CDR3 is TGCGCCAGCAGCCAAGTAACGTCTGGGGATTATGGCTACACCTTC. Translation gives CASSQVTSGDYGYTF.